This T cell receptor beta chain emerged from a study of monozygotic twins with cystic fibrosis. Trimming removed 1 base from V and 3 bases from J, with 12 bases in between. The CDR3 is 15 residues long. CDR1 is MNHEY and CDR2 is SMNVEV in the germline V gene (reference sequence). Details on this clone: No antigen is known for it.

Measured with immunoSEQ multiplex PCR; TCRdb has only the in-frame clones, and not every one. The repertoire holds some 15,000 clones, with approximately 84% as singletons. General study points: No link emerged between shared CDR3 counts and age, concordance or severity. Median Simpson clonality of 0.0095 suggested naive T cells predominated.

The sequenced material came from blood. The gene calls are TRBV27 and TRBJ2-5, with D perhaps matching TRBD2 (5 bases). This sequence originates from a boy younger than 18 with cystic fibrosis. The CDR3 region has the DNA TGTGCCAGCAGTTTATGGGCTAGCTCAGAAGAGACCCAGTACTTC. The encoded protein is CASSLWASSEETQYF.